These 4 T cell receptor beta chains share one sample of origin, sequenced in a study of T cells in Graves' hyperthyroidism and ophthalmopathy. RNA transcripts gave rise to amplified TCR beta CDR3 regions. When the TCR CDR3 underwent first-round RT-PCR, the HTBI primer set was used. TCRdb reprocessed the multiplex PCR reads with MiXCR, giving one entry per CDR3 protein. This sample has approximately 590,000 distinct CDR3 sequences, with more than 15% found just once. Sample: blood. The origin of the receptors is a woman aged 25 to 39 with Graves' hyperthyroidism.

This clonotype has just a few counts. The chain combines TRBV7-6 with TRBJ2-7; D perhaps matches TRBD1 (5 bases). Germline loops: CDR1 SGHVS, CDR2 FNYEAQ. This CDR3 spans 14 amino acids. V lost 4 bases and J lost 3, with 13 bases in between. The CDR3 nucleotides read TGTGCCAGCAGCTCAGGGTCAGGGTTCTACGAGCAGTACTTC. Residues: CASSSGSGFYEQYF.

This clonotype was counted only a few times. The chain has TRBV6-5 and TRBJ1-6, with D uncertain. Trimming stripped 0 bases from V and 9 bases from J, with 3 bases between. The CDR3 covers 12 residues. Germline V gives CDR1 MNHEY, CDR2 SVGAGI. The CDR3 DNA reads TGTGCCAGCAGTTACTCGGGTTCACCCCTCCACTTT. Its translation is CASSYSGSPLHF.

There are many counts of this clonotype. The chain has TRBV20-1 and TRBJ2-3, with unresolved D. This CDR3 has 11 amino acids. Germline CDR1 reads DFQATT; CDR2 reads SNEGSKA (reference sequence). Trimming shortened V by 2 bases and J by 6 bases, and 6 bases separated the two germline ends. As DNA, the CDR3 is TGCAGTGCTAGAAAGGCGGATACGCAGTATTTT. This sequence encodes CSARKADTQYF.

This chain joins TRBV7-2 and TRBJ2-1, with D maybe TRBD2 (5 bases). This CDR3 comprises 13 residues. With 5 bases removed from V and 8 bases from J, the gap between germline ends came to 13 bases. Germline assignment: CDR1 SGHTA and CDR2 FQGNSA. The CDR3 nucleotides are TGTGCCAGCAGCGCCTCTAGCATCCATGAGCAGTTCTTC. This encodes CASSASSIHEQFF.